The 10 T cell receptor beta chains below were found in one sample sequenced in a study of OX40 agonist ivuxolimab in advanced cancers. The repertoire was sequenced with immunoSEQ multiplex PCR; TCRdb's copy has only in-frame clones and lacks some. The sample lists tens of thousands of clones; more than 90% were seen once. Material: CD4+ or CD8+ T cells sorted from blood, obtained in a trial of the OX40 agonist ivuxolimab. The receptors derive from an adult with an advanced solid tumor such as melanoma, head and neck, liver or kidney cancer.

The chain combines TRBV10-3 with TRBJ2-1; 8 bases align to TRBD2. The CDR3 is 16 amino acids. From germline, CDR1 is ENHRY and CDR2 SYGVKD. V lost 4 bases, J lost 5 bases, and 10 bases stayed unmatched. This CDR3 is CAISARISGINNEQFF. In DNA, the CDR3 is TGTGCCATCAGTGCCCGTATTAGCGGGATAAACAATGAGCAGTTCTTC.

The rearrangement uses TRBV7-9 and TRBJ2-7; D perhaps matches TRBD2 (5 bases). This CDR3 has 16 residues. Trimming stripped 5 bases from V and 7 bases from J, with 24 bases between. Germline V lookup: CDR1 SEHNR, CDR2 FQNEAQ (reference sequence). The DNA of the CDR3 is TGTGCCAGCAGCCCAGGAGGAGGCCGTCCGGTCGGTGAGCAGTACTTC. It codes for CASSPGGGRPVGEQYF.

The CDR3: CASRVTTSLQETQYF. CDR3 nucleotides: TGTGCCAGCAGAGTAACGACTTCTCTACAAGAGACCCAGTACTTC. The J gene is TRBJ2-5, the V gene TRBV7-6; D uncertain. The CDR3 covers 15 residues. Trimming removed 6 bases at V and 2 bases at J, with 16 bases between. Germline CDR1 reads SGHVS; CDR2 reads FNYEAQ.

The CDR3 nucleotides read TGTGCCAGCAGCTTAGCCGGGACTAGCGGGCCGACGAACAATGAGCAGTTCTTC. It is translated as CASSLAGTSGPTNNEQFF. The chain joins TRBV7-8 to TRBJ2-1; 12 bases align to TRBD2. This CDR3 is 18 amino acids long. Germline CDR1 and CDR2: SGHVS and FQNEAQ. Losses at the gene ends were 0 bases for V and 5 bases for J; bases not matched to a gene: 8.

A few counts support this clone. This sequence joins TRBV5-1 and TRBJ2-3; 12 bases fit TRBD2. The CDR3 runs to 14 residues. V lost 4 bases to trimming and J lost 5 bases; unmatched junction nucleotides: 2. CDR1 is SGHRS, CDR2 YFSETQ, per germline. CDR3 sequence: CASSTGLAGDTQYF. CDR3 bases: TGCGCCAGCAGCACGGGACTAGCGGGAGATACGCAGTATTTT.

The rearrangement links TRBV6-1 to TRBJ2-7; tentatively, D is TRBD1 or TRBD2 (6 bases each). This CDR3 is built from 13 residues. Trimming removed 10 bases at V and 2 bases at J, with 15 bases between. Germline loops: CDR1 MNHNS, CDR2 SASEGT. The DNA for the CDR3 is TGTGCCACCTCAAAGGGGGGCCCCTACGAGCAGTACTTC. Translating it yields CATSKGGPYEQYF.

This rearrangement joins TRBV6-5 to TRBJ1-5; D may be TRBD1 (6 bases). Trimming cost V 2 bases and J 7 bases, with 12 bases left between them. The length of the CDR3 is 14 residues. Germline V gene data show CDR1 as MNHEY and CDR2 as SVGAGI. The CDR3 coding sequence is TGTGCCAGCAGTTACGATGACAGGACCCAGCCCCAGCATTTT. Translation: CASSYDDRTQPQHF.

This clone appeared a single time. V is TRBV19 and J is TRBJ2-5; unclear D gene. Looked up from germline, CDR1 is LNHDA and CDR2 is SQIVND (reference sequence). The CDR3 sequence is 14 residues long. V dropped 3 bases and J dropped 4 bases, with 12 bases sitting between them. The DNA of the CDR3 is TGTGCCAGTAGTATGTGGTCAGGCTCAGAGACCCAGTACTTC. Its protein product is CASSMWSGSETQYF.

The chain has TRBV6-5 and TRBJ1-2; D gene unclear. V was trimmed by 0 bases and J by 6 bases, leaving 11 bases between them. The length of the CDR3 is 14 residues. Germline loops: CDR1 MNHEY, CDR2 SVGAGI. The CDR3 region is CASSYSIRWDGYTF. CDR3 nucleotides: TGTGCCAGCAGTTACTCGATACGGTGGGATGGCTACACCTTC.

The chain is built from TRBV19 and TRBJ1-2, with D possibly TRBD1 on 6 matching bases. The CDR3 is 14 residues long. V was trimmed by 5 bases and J by 4 bases, leaving 14 bases between them. Germline V gene lookup returns CDR1 LNHDA and CDR2 SQIVND (reference sequence). The DNA for the CDR3 is TGTGCCAGTAGTCCCCGGACAGACGCCTATGGCTACACCTTC. Its protein product is CASSPRTDAYGYTF.